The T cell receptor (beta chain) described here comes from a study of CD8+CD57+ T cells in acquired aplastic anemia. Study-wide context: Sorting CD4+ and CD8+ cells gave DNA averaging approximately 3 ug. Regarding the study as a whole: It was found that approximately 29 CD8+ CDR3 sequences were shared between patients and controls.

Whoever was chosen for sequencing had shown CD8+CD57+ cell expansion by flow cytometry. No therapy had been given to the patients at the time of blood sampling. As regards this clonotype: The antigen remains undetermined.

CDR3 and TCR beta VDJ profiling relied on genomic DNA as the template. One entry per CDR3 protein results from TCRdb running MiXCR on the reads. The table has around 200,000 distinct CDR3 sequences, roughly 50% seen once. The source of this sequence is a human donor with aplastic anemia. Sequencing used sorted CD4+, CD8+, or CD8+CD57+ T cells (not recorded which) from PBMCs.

The CDR3 sequence: CASGRTETYEQYF. DNA of the CDR3: TGTGCCAGCGGGCGGACAGAAACCTACGAGCAGTACTTC. This rearrangement joins TRBV7-9 to TRBJ2-7; possibly TRBD1 for D (6 bases). V was shortened by 8 bases and J by 2 bases, with 13 bases between the two germline ends. Germline V gene data show CDR1 as SEHNR and CDR2 as FQNEAQ (reference sequence). The CDR3 length is 13 residues.